This TCR beta chain is drawn from a study of control samples from healthy donors and cancer patients. Method: immunoSEQ multiplex PCR; TCRdb's copy keeps in-frame clones and lacks some. Altogether around 180,000 clones are present, roughly 88% being singletons, with the ten largest covering approximately 4.9%. The receptor was derived from a woman in her twenties or thirties in good health. The sample consisted of blood.

This CDR3 is CASSSGSTYGYTF. The CDR3 bases are TGTGCCAGTAGTTCAGGGAGTACCTATGGCTACACCTTC. V usage is TRBV19 and J usage is TRBJ1-2; possibly TRBD1 for D (5 bases). The germline V gene has CDR1 LNHDA and CDR2 SQIVND (reference sequence). Trimming shortened V by 5 bases and J by 4 bases, and 11 bases separated the two germline ends. CDR3 length: 13 amino acids.